A selection of T cell receptor beta chains follows, all from one sample in a study of control samples from healthy donors and cancer patients. Profiling relied on immunoSEQ multiplex PCR, and the TCRdb table lists in-frame clones only, not all of them. The sample lists around 150,000 clones, 70% to 90% occurring once. Material: blood. These receptors came from a man aged 30 to 45 in good health. CDR3s include the opening cysteine and the closing phenylalanine or tryptophan. The D gene is left open where the match is weak. Not all rows give a size; the values are once, few, many and, for expanded clones, a class.

v_call: TRBV5-1; j_call: TRBJ1-3; cdr3_length: 15; d_call: NA; clone_size: NA; cdr3_aa: CASNVGEGSGNTIYF; cdr3_nt: TGCGCCAGCAACGTCGGTGAGGGCTCTGGAAACACCATATATTTT
v_call: TRBV6-2/TRBV6-3; j_call: TRBJ1-2; cdr3_length: 13; d_call: NA; clone_size: NA; cdr3_aa: CASSSDRFRGYTF; cdr3_nt: TGTGCCAGCAGCAGCGACAGGTTTCGTGGCTACACCTTC
v_call: TRBV15; j_call: TRBJ1-2; cdr3_length: 15; d_call: NA; clone_size: NA; cdr3_aa: CATSRDNSREDGYTF; cdr3_nt: TGTGCCACCAGCAGAGATAACTCCAGGGAGGATGGCTACACCTTC
v_call: TRBV3-1/TRBV3-2; j_call: TRBJ2-1; cdr3_length: 16; d_call: NA; clone_size: NA; cdr3_aa: CASSQDLTALYNEQFF; cdr3_nt: TGTGCCAGCAGCCAAGATCTTACGGCACTATACAATGAGCAGTTCTTC
v_call: TRBV5-5; j_call: TRBJ2-7; cdr3_length: 14; d_call: NA; clone_size: NA; cdr3_aa: CASSLELPGYEQYF; cdr3_nt: TGTGCCAGCAGCTTGGAACTCCCCGGCTACGAGCAGTACTTC
v_call: TRBV5-4; j_call: TRBJ2-3; cdr3_length: 16; d_call: TRBD2; clone_size: NA; cdr3_aa: CASSLRTSGDTDTQYF; cdr3_nt: TGTGCCAGCAGCCTACGGACTAGCGGGGACACAGATACGCAGTATTTT
v_call: TRBV6-5; j_call: TRBJ1-4; cdr3_length: 14; d_call: NA; clone_size: NA; cdr3_aa: CASVRGGGGEKLFF; cdr3_nt: TGTGCCAGCGTGAGGGGGGGAGGCGGTGAAAAACTGTTTTTT
v_call: TRBV6-5; j_call: TRBJ1-1; cdr3_length: 13; d_call: NA; clone_size: NA; cdr3_aa: CASWYRDGTEAFF; cdr3_nt: TGTGCCAGCTGGTACAGGGACGGAACTGAAGCTTTCTTT
v_call: TRBV28; j_call: TRBJ1-4; cdr3_length: 14; d_call: NA; clone_size: few; cdr3_aa: CASSSGGGNEKLFF; cdr3_nt: TGTGCCAGCAGTTCGGGGGGGGGAAATGAAAAACTGTTTTTT
v_call: TRBV12-5; j_call: TRBJ1-2; cdr3_length: 13; d_call: NA; clone_size: NA; cdr3_aa: CASAASINYGYTF; cdr3_nt: TGTGCTAGTGCCGCCTCAATTAACTATGGCTACACCTTC
v_call: TRBV27; j_call: TRBJ1-3; cdr3_length: 15; d_call: NA; clone_size: NA; cdr3_aa: CASSLSWGSGNTIYF; cdr3_nt: TGTGCCAGCAGTTTATCGTGGGGTTCTGGAAACACCATATATTTT
v_call: TRBV6-2/TRBV6-3; j_call: TRBJ2-1; cdr3_length: 16; d_call: NA; clone_size: NA; cdr3_aa: CASSPTSPRSYNEQFF; cdr3_nt: TGTGCCAGCAGTCCGACTAGTCCCCGCTCCTACAATGAGCAGTTCTTC
v_call: TRBV9; j_call: TRBJ2-1; cdr3_length: 15; d_call: TRBD2; clone_size: NA; cdr3_aa: CASSVSGSLTNEQFF; cdr3_nt: TGTGCCAGCAGCGTGAGCGGGAGTCTTACCAATGAGCAGTTCTTC
v_call: TRBV7-9; j_call: TRBJ2-5; cdr3_length: 16; d_call: NA; clone_size: NA; cdr3_aa: CASSIGTGAGRETQYF; cdr3_nt: TGTGCCAGCAGCATAGGAACAGGGGCGGGGAGAGAGACCCAGTACTTC
v_call: TRBV24-1; j_call: TRBJ2-1; cdr3_length: 14; d_call: NA; clone_size: NA; cdr3_aa: CATEGGPLHNEQFF; cdr3_nt: TGTGCCACCGAGGGGGGGCCATTACACAATGAGCAGTTCTTC
v_call: TRBV7-2; j_call: TRBJ1-1; cdr3_length: 12; d_call: NA; clone_size: NA; cdr3_aa: CASSGRNTEAFF; cdr3_nt: TGTGCCAGCAGCGGACGCAACACTGAAGCTTTCTTT
v_call: TRBV2; j_call: TRBJ2-7; cdr3_length: 15; d_call: NA; clone_size: NA; cdr3_aa: CASTSQGGVSYEQYF; cdr3_nt: TGTGCCAGCACCTCGCAGGGGGGGGTCTCCTACGAGCAGTACTTC